Listed below are T cell receptor beta chains from one sample, sequenced in a study of cytomegalovirus exposure and HLA in healthy donors. The repertoire was sequenced with immunoSEQ multiplex PCR; TCRdb's copy has only in-frame clones and lacks some. In the table there are about 200,000 clones, roughly 80% of which are singletons. The sequencing sample was made of PBMCs. The receptors here all came from a woman between 40 and 55 years old in good health and CMV-seronegative. Both conserved end residues are part of each CDR3. Each record gives: clone size, J gene, V gene, CDR3 protein. Size values are once, few and many counts, or a class for expanded clones, and some rows have none.

- | TRBJ2-3 | TRBV27 | CASSLRVSGWSTDTQYF
few | TRBJ1-1 | TRBV5-4 | CASRLLGAANTEAFF
- | TRBJ1-4 | TRBV7-9 | CASSLQGTGEKLFF
once | - | TRBV5-1 | CASSNRQGEQYF
- | TRBJ2-1 | TRBV11-2 | CASRASGKGVNEQFF
- | TRBJ2-5 | TRBV7-3 | CASSYRLAGQETQYF
- | TRBJ1-3 | TRBV7-9 | CATKDRVSSGNTIYF
- | TRBJ2-7 | TRBV6-5 | CASSRTESYEQYF
once | TRBJ2-5 | TRBV7-9 | CASSPRAQETQYF
few | TRBJ2-3 | TRBV9 | CASSGEGASTDTQYF
- | TRBJ1-5 | TRBV30 | CAWSPPGQVYSNQPQHF
- | TRBJ2-3 | TRBV29-1 | CSVTSGTGATDTQYF
- | TRBJ2-3 | TRBV6-1 | CASSKGTSGVSTDTQYF
- | TRBJ2-7 | TRBV19 | CAPPRGNREQYF
- | TRBJ2-7 | TRBV6-1 | CASSEWTGGSYEQYF
- | TRBJ2-2 | TRBV21-1 | CASSTTTSGSRVGTGELFF